Listed here are 27 T cell receptor beta chains from one sample, sequenced in a study of T cells in localized non-small cell lung cancer. TCRdb's copy holds only in-frame clones and misses some; the assay was immunoSEQ multiplex PCR. The data contain about 20,000 clones, 70% to 90% of them seen just once; the ten biggest clones take up approximately 24%. The specimen was PBMCs, collected before any cancer treatment. The source of these receptors is a man aged 40 to 70 with stage II squamous cell lung carcinoma.

The chain recombines TRBV5-1 with TRBJ2-7; 10 nucleotides line up with TRBD2. The CDR3 is 17 amino acids. Germline V gene sequence: CDR1 SGHRS, CDR2 YFSETQ. V gave up 0 bases and J gave up 0 bases; unmatched junction bases: 6. CDR3 nucleotides: TGCGCCAGCAGCTTGGGGGCTAGCGGGGGAAGCTCCTACGAGCAGTACTTC. Protein sequence: CASSLGASGGSSYEQYF.

This clone was seen more than once but under ten times. This chain links TRBV11-2 with TRBJ1-5, with D maybe TRBD1 (6 bases). With 5 bases removed from V and 5 bases from J, the gap between germline ends came to 16 bases. CDR3 size: 15 residues. Per germline, CDR1 SGHAT and CDR2 FQNNGV. The CDR3 region is CASSRGGGTHQPQHF. The CDR3 DNA reads TGTGCCAGCAGCCGCGGTGGGGGCACCCATCAGCCCCAGCATTTT.

The chain recombines TRBV7-9 with TRBJ1-2; D is perhaps TRBD1 (5 bases). V lost 1 base to trimming and J lost 6 bases, with 6 bases between them. CDR3 length: 12 residues. CDR1 and CDR2 from the germline V gene are SEHNR and FQNEAQ (reference sequence). The CDR3 loop reads CASSLETDGYTF. In nucleotides, the CDR3 is TGTGCCAGCAGCTTAGAGACAGATGGCTACACCTTC.

V usage is TRBV7-3 and J usage is TRBJ2-6; no clear D. V was trimmed by 1 base and J by 0 bases, leaving 4 bases between them. CDR1 and CDR2 from the germline V gene are SGHTA and FQGTGA. The CDR3 contains 15 residues. The chain's CDR3 is CASSLRSSGANVLTF. DNA of the CDR3: TGTGCCAGCAGCTTAAGGAGCTCTGGGGCCAACGTCCTGACTTTC.

The rearrangement joins TRBV6-6 to TRBJ1-1; D gene uncertain. CDR3 length: 13 residues. Trimming shortened V by 8 bases and J by 3 bases, and 13 bases separated the two germline ends. Germline CDR1 and CDR2: MNHNY and SVGAGI (reference sequence). DNA for the CDR3: TGTGCCAGCTCTGACACTACCGACACTGAAGCTTTCTTT. Encoded protein: CASSDTTDTEAFF.

The CDR3 coding sequence is TGTGCCAGCACACGGAAGAGCGGGAGGGCCTGGCATGAGCAGTTCTTC. Encoded protein: CASTRKSGRAWHEQFF. The chain uses TRBV7-9 and TRBJ2-1, with 10 nucleotides matching TRBD2. The V gene end was trimmed by 7 bases and the J gene end by 8 bases; junction bases not matched to a gene: 14. Per germline, CDR1 SEHNR and CDR2 FQNEAQ (reference sequence). This CDR3 has 16 amino acids.

The rearrangement uses TRBV5-5 and TRBJ1-4; 11 bases are shared with TRBD1. This CDR3 has 14 residues. From germline, CDR1 is SGHKS and CDR2 YYEKEE (reference sequence). This CDR3 is CASSRDRGNEKLFF. CDR3 nucleotides: TGTGCTTCTTCCCGGGACAGGGGGAATGAAAAACTGTTTTTT.

The rearrangement uses TRBV5-1 and TRBJ2-2; D is possibly TRBD1 (5 bases). Germline CDR1 reads SGHRS; CDR2 reads YFSETQ. This CDR3 contains 12 residues. The germline V and J ends were trimmed by 4 bases and 6 bases, with 7 bases remaining between them. The CDR3: CASSQGPGELFF. CDR3 bases: TGCGCCAGCAGCCAGGGCCCCGGGGAGCTGTTTTTT. Full variable domain (outside the CDR3, taken from reference TRBV5-1 and TRBJ2-2): KAGVTQTPRYLIKTRGQQVTLSCSPISGHRSVSWYQQTPGQGLQFLFEYFSETQRNKGNFPGRFSGRQFSNSRSEMNVSTLELGDSALYLCASSQGPGELFFGEGSRLTVL.

The rearrangement joins TRBV20-1 to TRBJ2-3; D uncertain. The CDR3 is 11 amino acids. Trimming removed 2 bases from V and 4 bases from J, with 4 bases in between. Germline V CDR1 and CDR2: DFQATT, SNEGSKA (reference sequence). The CDR3, as DNA: TGCAGTGCTAGAAAGTCAGATACGCAGTATTTT. Residues: CSARKSDTQYF.

The gene calls are TRBV4-2 and TRBJ2-2, with TRBD2 matching 7 bases. Germline CDR1 reads LGHNA; CDR2 reads YNFKEQ. The CDR3 sequence is 18 residues long. V shed 0 bases, J shed 3 bases, and the junction held 10 bases outside the gene matches. CDR3 sequence (DNA): TGTGCCAGCAGCCAAGATGGAAGTAGCGGGTATTACACCGGGGAGCTGTTTTTT. Translated: CASSQDGSSGYYTGELFF.

The V and J genes are TRBV14 and TRBJ2-7; possibly TRBD1 for D (5 bases). In germline, CDR1 is SGHDN, CDR2 FVKESK. CDR3 length: 15 residues. The germline V and J ends were trimmed by 4 bases and 3 bases, with 16 bases remaining between them. The CDR3 protein is CASSPEQGVGYEQYF. CDR3 nucleotide sequence: TGTGCCAGCAGCCCCGAGCAAGGGGTTGGCTACGAGCAGTACTTC.

This clone came up a few times. The chain has TRBV4-2 and TRBJ2-1; D ambiguous. In germline, CDR1 is LGHNA, CDR2 YNFKEQ. Trimming stripped 0 bases from V and 5 bases from J, with 11 bases between. There are 15 residues in the CDR3. The CDR3 reads CASSQDLSTNNEQFF. Here the CDR3 DNA reads TGTGCCAGCAGCCAAGACCTATCTACCAACAATGAGCAGTTCTTC.

V and J are TRBV15 and TRBJ1-6, with D tentatively TRBD1 (5 bases). The germline V gene encodes CDR1 LNHNV and CDR2 YYDKDF (reference sequence). Between the trimmed V and J ends, which lost 5 bases and 3 bases, there was a span of 8 bases. CDR3 length: 14 amino acids. As DNA, the CDR3 is TGTGCCACCAGCGGGGCTAGCTATAATTCACCCCTCCACTTT. Its translation is CATSGASYNSPLHF.

This chain uses TRBV11-3 with TRBJ2-1; 7 positions match TRBD2. The V segment lost 1 base and the J segment 3 bases; nucleotides outside the gene matches: 15. This CDR3 has 19 residues. Germline V CDR1 and CDR2: SGHNT, YENEEA. The CDR3 DNA sequence: TGTGCCAGCAGCTTAGGGTGGTCTAGCGGCGACGGGGACTACAATGAGCAGTTCTTC. This translates into CASSLGWSSGDGDYNEQFF.

This chain uses TRBV27 with TRBJ2-7; 7 bases are a match to TRBD2. The CDR3 extends over 13 amino acids. J lost 2 bases, V lost 8 bases, and 6 bases had no gene match. Per germline, CDR1 MNHEY and CDR2 SMNVEV (reference sequence). In DNA, the CDR3 is TGTGCCAGCCGGCCGAGCGGGGCCTACGAGCAGTACTTC. The encoded protein is CASRPSGAYEQYF.

J is TRBJ1-5 and V is TRBV27; D is uncertain. CDR1 and CDR2 (germline): MNHEY, SMNVEV (reference sequence). Trimming took off 5 bases at V and 1 base at J, with 15 bases between the two ends. The CDR3 is 16 residues long. CDR3 nucleotide sequence: TGTGCCAGCAGTCTCGGAAGGAGACGGAGCAATCAGCCCCAGCATTTT. Encoded protein: CASSLGRRRSNQPQHF.

The V gene is TRBV15, the J gene TRBJ1-3, with D tentatively TRBD1 (6 bases). V lost 3 bases and J lost 0, with 9 bases in between. CDR1 and CDR2 from the germline V gene are LNHNV and YYDKDF (reference sequence). CDR3 length: 15 amino acids. CDR3 in amino acids: CATSRDRDSGNTIYF. The CDR3, as DNA: TGTGCCACCAGCAGGGACAGAGACTCTGGAAACACCATATATTTT.

V usage is TRBV4-1 and J usage is TRBJ2-3; D call uncertain. Deletions cut 2 bases from V and 2 bases from J, with 14 bases between. Per the germline V gene, CDR1 is MGHRA and CDR2 is YSYEKL. The CDR3 spans 16 residues. This CDR3 reads CASSQRDPGPTDTQYF. The CDR3 DNA reads TGCGCCAGCAGCCAAAGAGACCCTGGCCCCACAGATACGCAGTATTTT.

CDR3 in DNA: TGTGCCAGCTCACCACCAACCCGGATATCCTACAATGAGCAGTTCTTC. This gives the protein CASSPPTRISYNEQFF. The genes are TRBV18 and TRBJ2-1, with unresolved D. The length of the CDR3 is 16 residues. Per germline, CDR1 KGHSH and CDR2 LQKENI. Deletions cut 0 bases from V and 1 base from J, with 10 bases between.

This clone was counted a few times. The chain employs TRBV5-1 and TRBJ2-1, with D maybe TRBD1 (5 bases). Trimming took off 0 bases at V and 8 bases at J, with 18 bases between the two ends. Germline V CDR1 and CDR2: SGHRS, YFSETQ. CDR3 length: 16 amino acids. Written as DNA, the CDR3 is TGCGCCAGCAGCTTGGCCATTTCGGCAGAAGGGGATGAGCAGTTCTTC. As protein: CASSLAISAEGDEQFF.

This chain links TRBV7-9 with TRBJ1-5; the D is unclear. Trimming pared 3 bases from V and 0 bases from J, leaving 6 bases between. CDR3 length: 14 amino acids. The germline gives CDR1 SEHNR, CDR2 FQNEAQ (reference sequence). The CDR3 loop reads CASSFFDSNQPQHF. The CDR3 coding sequence is TGTGCCAGCAGCTTCTTTGATAGCAATCAGCCCCAGCATTTT.

This clone has a single count. V and J are TRBV19 and TRBJ2-2, with D possibly TRBD1 on 6 matching bases. CDR3 length: 16 amino acids. V lost 3 bases to trimming and J lost 1 base, with 12 bases between them. Germline CDR1 is LNHDA and CDR2 is SQIVND (reference sequence). The CDR3 DNA reads TGTGCCAGTAGTATCCGAGCACAGGGGAACACCGGGGAGCTGTTTTTT. Translating gives CASSIRAQGNTGELFF.

This chain connects TRBV10-2 to TRBJ1-2; 7 bases map to TRBD1. This CDR3 spans 13 amino acids. The germline gives CDR1 WSHSY, CDR2 SAAADI. Losses at the gene ends were 6 bases for V and 8 bases for J; bases not matched to a gene: 9. This CDR3 reads CASSEQGTGGYTF. The DNA of the CDR3 is TGCGCCAGCAGCGAACAGGGGACGGGGGGCTACACCTTC.

This clone has only a few counts. The chain uses TRBV2 and TRBJ2-6; the match to TRBD1 covers 8 bases. The length of the CDR3 is 18 residues. V gave up 8 bases and J gave up 0 bases; unmatched junction bases: 12. Germline V CDR1 and CDR2: SNHLY, FYNNEI. CDR3 protein: CASRGQGFRLSGANVLTF. The DNA for the CDR3 is TGTGCCAGCCGTGGACAGGGATTTCGTCTCTCTGGGGCCAACGTCCTGACTTTC.

This chain connects TRBV7-9 to TRBJ2-7, with D perhaps TRBD2 (6 bases). Germline V gene sequence: CDR1 SEHNR, CDR2 FQNEAQ (reference sequence). V was clipped by 3 bases and J by 7 bases, with 13 bases between them. This CDR3 is built from 13 residues. The chain's CDR3 is CASSLGGPWEQYF. DNA for the CDR3: TGTGCCAGCAGCTTGGGAGGCCCCTGGGAGCAGTACTTC.

The V and J genes are TRBV5-1 and TRBJ2-3, with TRBD2 matching over 12 bases. The CDR3 sequence is 18 residues long. Germline V gene data show CDR1 as SGHRS and CDR2 as YFSETQ. The V and J ends lost 0 bases and 0 bases, in that order; junction bases with no gene match: 5. CDR3 DNA: TGCGCCAGCAGCTTGGGACTAGCGGGGGTGGTTAGCACAGATACGCAGTATTTT. Amino acid sequence: CASSLGLAGVVSTDTQYF.

The chain employs TRBV6-5 and TRBJ1-1; D is perhaps TRBD1 (6 bases). This CDR3 region has 15 residues. V lost 3 bases and J 4 bases, leaving 15 bases between the germline ends. Germline values: CDR1 MNHEY, CDR2 SVGAGI. In nucleotides, the CDR3 is TGTGCCAGCAGTTATAAGTCGAGGGGGGCCACTGAAGCTTTCTTT. This codes for CASSYKSRGATEAFF.